One sample yielded the 23 T cell receptor beta chains listed below, sequenced in a study of OX40 agonist ivuxolimab in advanced cancers. The assay was immunoSEQ multiplex PCR, and TCRdb's table has in-frame clones only and misses some. The sample holds roughly 10,000 clones, roughly 90% seen once. Specimen: CD4+ or CD8+ T cells sorted from blood, collected in a trial of the OX40 agonist ivuxolimab. These receptors were collected from an adult with an advanced solid tumor such as melanoma, head and neck, liver or kidney cancer.

The chain is built from TRBV27 and TRBJ2-7; D not resolved. The V end lost 5 bases, the J end lost 3 bases, and 14 bases lay between the germline ends. This CDR3 comprises 14 residues. Germline CDR1 is MNHEY and CDR2 is SMNVEV (reference sequence). The DNA for the CDR3 is TGTGCCAGCAGTCCAGGACCCTGGTTCTACGAGCAGTACTTC. As protein: CASSPGPWFYEQYF.

This chain links TRBV11-2 with TRBJ1-1; 9 bases fit TRBD1. V was pared by 4 bases and J by 1 base, with 10 bases of the junction left unmatched. The germline V gene encodes CDR1 SGHAT and CDR2 FQNNGV. CDR3 length: 17 residues. The CDR3 sequence: CASSSPGTGSWNTEAFF. CDR3 DNA sequence: TGTGCCAGCAGCTCCCCCGGGACAGGGTCGTGGAACACTGAAGCTTTCTTT.

The genes are TRBV4-1 and TRBJ2-5; TRBD2 agrees at 9 bases. J lost 4 bases, V lost 4 bases, and 10 bases had no gene match. CDR1 and CDR2 (germline): MGHRA, YSYEKL. This CDR3 spans 16 amino acids. The CDR3 sequence: CASSPGAGGPRETQYF. For the CDR3, the DNA is TGCGCCAGCAGCCCCGGGGCGGGGGGGCCCCGAGAGACCCAGTACTTC.

As concerns this clone: Germline and junction disagree at one end, which may indicate a read error. The chain is built from TRBV7-7 and TRBJ2-5, with D maybe TRBD2 (5 bases). From germline, CDR1 is SSHAT and CDR2 FNYEAQ (reference sequence). This CDR3 has 13 amino acids. The CDR3 here is CASSLAHGETQYF. The CDR3 DNA follows: TGTGCTAGCAGCTTAGCGCACGGTGAGACCCAGTACTTC.

In its sample, this clone was seen once. The gene calls are TRBV5-5 and TRBJ1-2; the match to TRBD1 covers 8 bases. V was pared by 4 bases and J by 0 bases, with 11 bases of the junction left unmatched. Germline V gives CDR1 SGHKS, CDR2 YYEKEE (reference sequence). The CDR3 is 17 residues long. CDR3 sequence (DNA): TGTGCCAGCAGCCCTCTGGGACAGGATACCCCTAACTATGGCTACACCTTC. Amino acids: CASSPLGQDTPNYGYTF.

The chain combines TRBV28 with TRBJ2-7; 7 bases align to TRBD1. This CDR3 is 14 amino acids long. After removal of 6 bases from V and 3 bases from J, the junction contained 8 bases not matched to a gene. The germline V gene has CDR1 MDHEN and CDR2 SYDVKM. CDR3 region: CASRETGYGYEQYF. The CDR3 DNA reads as TGTGCCAGCAGAGAGACAGGGTATGGCTACGAGCAGTACTTC.

This rearrangement joins TRBV9 to TRBJ2-1, with 9 nucleotides matching TRBD2. Germline CDR1 reads SGDLS; CDR2 reads YYNGEE. J lost 8 bases, V lost 4 bases, and 10 bases had no gene match. The CDR3 consists of 15 residues. CDR3 protein: CASSSGTSLLDEQFF. CDR3 coding DNA: TGTGCCAGCAGCTCTGGGACTAGCCTTTTGGATGAGCAGTTCTTC.

J is TRBJ2-1 and V is TRBV4-1, with 8 bases that match TRBD2. The length of the CDR3 is 15 residues. The germline V gene encodes CDR1 MGHRA and CDR2 YSYEKL. The junction had 7 bases not matched to a gene; V was cut back by 0 bases and J by 9 bases. CDR3 sequence: CASSQDQRGTIEQFF. DNA of the CDR3: TGCGCCAGCAGCCAAGACCAGCGGGGGACGATTGAGCAGTTCTTC.

The V and J genes are TRBV9 and TRBJ2-1, with 7 bases aligning to TRBD1. This CDR3 has 15 residues. CDR1 is SGDLS and CDR2 is YYNGEE in the germline V gene. The ends lost 1 base at V and 4 bases at J; junction bases unmatched: 5. The CDR3 nucleotides read TGTGCCAGCAGCGTACAGGGGGTGACTTACAATGAGCAGTTCTTC. It translates to CASSVQGVTYNEQFF.

This rearrangement joins TRBV5-1 to TRBJ1-2; D unclear. Trimming took off 6 bases at V and 5 bases at J, with 8 bases between the two ends. The germline CDR1 and CDR2 sequences are SGHRS and YFSETQ. The CDR3 length is 11 residues. The CDR3 coding sequence is TGCGCCAGCAAGCTGGCTTATGGCTACACCTTC. It codes for CASKLAYGYTF. Based on the CDR3 plus reference TRBV5-1 and TRBJ1-2, the full variable domain is KAGVTQTPRYLIKTRGQQVTLSCSPISGHRSVSWYQQTPGQGLQFLFEYFSETQRNKGNFPGRFSGRQFSNSRSEMNVSTLELGDSALYLCASKLAYGYTFGSGTRLTVV.

The V call is TRBV25-1, the J call TRBJ2-7; 7 nucleotides match TRBD2. Germline V CDR1 and CDR2: MGHDK, SYGVNS. This CDR3 region has 14 residues. The V gene end was trimmed by 4 bases and the J gene end by 3 bases; junction bases not matched to a gene: 6. In nucleotides, the CDR3 is TGTGCCAGCAGTGGGGACTACCGGGACTACGAGCAGTACTTC. Translated, it gives CASSGDYRDYEQYF.

The chain uses TRBV6-5 and TRBJ2-1, with TRBD2 matching 7 bases. The CDR3 consists of 16 residues. Germline V CDR1 and CDR2: MNHEY, SVGAGI. Trimming at V came to 2 bases and at J to 3 bases, leaving 7 bases not matched to a gene. The CDR3 is CASSYDGLDFYNEQFF. DNA for the CDR3: TGTGCCAGCAGTTACGATGGACTAGACTTCTACAATGAGCAGTTCTTC.

The chain is built from TRBV5-3 and TRBJ2-7; a weak D match, TRBD1 (6 bases). TRBV5-3 has ORF status, its function being uncertain. The CDR3 sequence is 15 residues long. Trimming shortened V by 4 bases and J by 7 bases, and 21 bases separated the two germline ends. This CDR3 reads CARSLNRVEANEQYF. CDR3 nucleotides: TGTGCCAGAAGCCTTAACAGGGTTGAGGCTAATGAGCAGTACTTC.

The rearrangement joins TRBV6-5 to TRBJ1-1; D is uncertain. Germline V gene sequence: CDR1 MNHEY, CDR2 SVGAGI. Trimming shortened V by 0 bases and J by 0 bases, and 8 bases separated the two germline ends. CDR3 length: 15 amino acids. CDR3 residues: CASSYSNRVNTEAFF. DNA of the CDR3: TGTGCCAGCAGTTACTCGAATAGGGTGAACACTGAAGCTTTCTTT.

The chain has TRBV27 and TRBJ1-3, with TRBD1 identical over 7 bases. V lost 2 bases, J lost 0 bases, and 1 base stayed unmatched. The CDR3 consists of 15 residues. Germline V gene lookup returns CDR1 MNHEY and CDR2 SMNVEV (reference sequence). CDR3 nucleotides: TGTGCCAGCAGTTTACGGGACAGCTCTGGAAACACCATATATTTT. This encodes CASSLRDSSGNTIYF.

This chain uses TRBV11-1 with TRBJ2-6, with TRBD1 matching over 7 bases. Germline values: CDR1 SGHAT, CDR2 FQDESV (reference sequence). V shed 2 bases, J shed 0 bases, and the junction held 4 bases outside the gene matches. The CDR3 is made up of 17 amino acids. For the CDR3, the DNA is TGTGCCAGCAGCTTACAGGGGGTCTACTCTGGGGCCAACGTCCTGACTTTC. It encodes CASSLQGVYSGANVLTF. The complete variable domain, with remaining parts taken from reference TRBV11-1 and TRBJ2-6, reads EAEVAQSPRYKITEKSQAVAFWCDPISGHATLYWYRQILGQGPELLVQFQDESVVDDSQLPKDRFSAERLKGVDSTLKIQPAELGDSAMYLCASSLQGVYSGANVLTFGAGSRLTVL.

The chain has TRBV7-9 and TRBJ2-2, with D perhaps TRBD1 (6 bases). CDR3 length equals 15 residues. V was shortened by 5 bases and J by 2 bases, with 12 bases between the two germline ends. Germline-derived CDR1 and CDR2 are SEHNR and FQNEAQ (reference sequence). The CDR3 loop is CASSAPGTNTGELFF. The CDR3 nucleotides read TGTGCCAGCAGCGCTCCCGGGACAAACACCGGGGAGCTGTTTTTT. Complete variable domain (other parts from reference TRBV7-9 and TRBJ2-2): DTGVSQNPRHKITKRGQNVTFRCDPISEHNRLYWYRQTLGQGPEFLTYFQNEAQLEKSRLLSDRFSAERPKGSFSTLEIQRTEQGDSAMYLCASSAPGTNTGELFFGEGSRLTVL.

The chain combines TRBV11-2 with TRBJ1-4; TRBD1 matches at 10 bases. This CDR3 is built from 15 residues. Trimming removed 5 bases from V and 5 bases from J; junction bases left unmatched: 5. Germline CDR1 reads SGHAT; CDR2 reads FQNNGV. The CDR3 DNA reads as TGTGCCAGCAGCCGGACAGGGGGTGCGAATGAAAAACTGTTTTTT. Encoded protein: CASSRTGGANEKLFF.

The V gene is TRBV7-9, the J gene TRBJ2-1; D is tentatively TRBD1 or TRBD2 (6 bases each). Germline values: CDR1 SEHNR, CDR2 FQNEAQ (reference sequence). V lost 10 bases to trimming and J lost 7 bases, with 20 bases between them. The CDR3 has 14 residues. The CDR3 DNA reads as TGTGCCACCGAGGGGGGAGGAGAGGCGAATGAGCAGTTCTTC. Translation gives CATEGGGEANEQFF.

This sequence joins TRBV27 and TRBJ2-7; 11 bases fit TRBD2. The CDR3 length is 18 residues. CDR1 and CDR2 (germline): MNHEY, SMNVEV (reference sequence). Trimming at V came to 6 bases and at J to 0 bases, leaving 13 bases not matched to a gene. In DNA, the CDR3 is TGTGCCAGCAGACAAGGAGGTAGCGGGAGGGTAAGCTCCTACGAGCAGTACTTC. It is translated as CASRQGGSGRVSSYEQYF.

V is TRBV6-5 and J is TRBJ1-2; the D gene is possibly TRBD1 (6 bases). Germline V gene lookup returns CDR1 MNHEY and CDR2 SVGAGI. With 2 bases removed from V and 6 bases from J, the gap between germline ends came to 13 bases. There are 14 residues in the CDR3. The CDR3: CASSYHSGENGYTF. CDR3 DNA sequence: TGTGCCAGCAGTTACCATTCAGGGGAGAATGGCTACACCTTC.

The chain employs TRBV5-1 and TRBJ2-7; 7 nucleotides match TRBD2. From germline, CDR1 is SGHRS and CDR2 YFSETQ. The CDR3 extends over 14 amino acids. Germline trimming cut 3 bases from V and 3 bases from J; bases unmatched to any gene: 6. This chain's CDR3 is CASSSEGGVYEQYF. The CDR3 DNA follows: TGCGCCAGCAGCTCGGAGGGAGGGGTCTACGAGCAGTACTTC.

The chain links TRBV9 to TRBJ1-1; D call uncertain. Deletions cut 0 bases from V and 1 base from J, with 4 bases between. Germline V gene data show CDR1 as SGDLS and CDR2 as YYNGEE. The CDR3 runs 13 residues. The CDR3 nucleotides read TGTGCCAGCAGCGTAGTGACGAACACTGAAGCTTTCTTT. Its translation: CASSVVTNTEAFF.